This TCR beta chain originates from a study of identical twins. General study points: Clonotypes of the beta chain that were abundant in cord blood carried fewer insertions (memory repertoires showed none).

CDR1 and CDR2 (germline): SGHRS, YFSETQ. This CDR3 contains 16 residues. The V end was cut by 4 bases, the J end by 2 bases, with 18 bases between. TCRdb itself ran the 5' RACE reads through MiXCR, one entry per CDR3 protein. Of about 190,000 distinct CDR3 sequences listed, 15% to 20% were seen once; the top ten hold over 35%. This clonotype turned up a few times. Antigen: not known. Separately, the same data were catalogued under a study of T cells expressing NK-cell markers.

The sample comprised CD8+ T cells sorted from blood. The TCR comes from a woman aged 18-30 years in good health. V is TRBV5-1 and J is TRBJ2-5, with TRBD1 as a possible D gene (6 bases). CDR3 nucleotide sequence: TGCGCCAGCAGCGTGACAGGAATAGAACTACAAGAGACCCAGTACTTC. Protein sequence: CASSVTGIELQETQYF.